These 2 T cell receptor beta chains originate from one sample sequenced in a study of regulatory T cells in long-lasting Graves disease. Researchers made TCR beta libraries by using iRepertoire HTBI primers and running Arm-PCR on CDR3 regions. TCRdb called the multiplex PCR reads again in MiXCR, with one record for every CDR3 protein. The data show some 440,000 distinct CDR3 sequences, about a fifth seen once. The sample's time point: persistent/refractory GD, antithyroid drugs over 5 years with positive TRAb. RNA isolated from PBMCs was used to make the TCR library. Sequences were derived from peripheral blood mononuclear cells (PBMCs), sampled when the disease was refractory, from a patient treated with antithyroid drugs. These TCRs come from a female donor with Graves disease.

This clonotype was detected many times. This chain links TRBV12-3 or TRBV12-4 with TRBJ1-5; D is unresolved. Trimming removed 1 base from V and 2 bases from J, with 9 bases in between. The CDR3 is 15 residues long. The CDR3 bases are TGTGCCAGCAGTTTAGGGCGGCGTCGCAATCAGCCCCAGCATTTT. It yields the protein CASSLGRRRNQPQHF.

This clonotype was seen once. V is TRBV20-1 and J is TRBJ2-7; D is unresolved. Germline V gene sequence: CDR1 DFQATT, CDR2 SNEGSKA (reference sequence). V lost 1 base to trimming and J lost 0 bases, with 13 bases between them. The length of the CDR3 is 15 residues. The CDR3 sequence is CSARVLGQISYEQYF. CDR3 in DNA: TGCAGTGCTAGAGTCTTGGGTCAAATCTCCTACGAGCAGTACTTC.